This T cell receptor beta chain was found in a study of blood T cell repertoires in COVID-19. Turning to the study itself: Samples came from the United States, Italy and Spain, spanning acute and convalescent COVID-19. Nucleic acid was either cDNA or gDNA, and it came from T cells, B-cell-depleted T cells, or PBMCs.

Germline V gene data show CDR1 as MNHEY and CDR2 as SMNVEV (reference sequence). The CDR3 is 16 amino acids. Trimming at V came to 5 bases and at J to 5 bases, leaving 11 bases not matched to a gene. As originally analysed: Nucleated cell counts were estimated from reference gene primer amplification. Profiling relied on immunoSEQ multiplex PCR, and the TCRdb table lists in-frame clones only, not all of them. V, J and clone size reflect that table, while D and trimming were determined from the DNA. Of approximately 170,000 clones listed, roughly nine tenths are singletons. The sequenced sample was peripheral blood. The TCR comes from a man aged 65 to 79 with acute or convalescent COVID-19. The chain has TRBV27 and TRBJ2-5; 10 bases are a match to TRBD2. The CDR3 here is CASSLLAGAVGETQYF. The CDR3 DNA is TGTGCCAGCAGTCTCCTAGCGGGAGCGGTCGGGGAGACCCAGTACTTC.